The sequence of this T cell receptor (beta chain) was determined in a study of T cell responses to AZD1222 COVID-19 vaccine. Notes on the study in general: Sampling captured repertoires only after the peak T cell response.

Regarding this clone: Its antigen is unknown.

This CDR3 is built from 13 residues. The germline V gene encodes CDR1 MNHEY and CDR2 SVGAGI. Trimming cost V 0 bases and J 8 bases, with 8 bases left between them. Some clones are missing from TCRdb's copy, which holds only in-frame ones; the method was immunoSEQ multiplex PCR. Of more than 60,000 clones detected, around 87% appear once; the ten largest clones hold roughly 18%. The sequencing here drew on peripheral blood, taken 28 days after the second AZD1222 dose. This chain joins TRBV6-5 and TRBJ1-3; D remains unclear. The sequence came from an adult who received the AZD1222 COVID-19 vaccine. The CDR3 protein is CASSYSIRDTIYF. The DNA for the CDR3 is TGTGCCAGCAGTTACTCGATAAGGGACACCATATATTTT.